This T cell receptor beta chain stems from a study of Ad26.COV2.S vaccination and SARS-CoV-2 variants. Across the study: Dosing was one shot or two shots 56 days apart. Study-wide results and caveats: Spike-specific TCR breadth ran higher among vaccine recipients than placebo recipients.

Between the trimmed V and J ends, which lost 4 bases and 4 bases, there was a span of 10 bases. This CDR3 comprises 13 residues. The germline gives CDR1 LNHDA, CDR2 SQIVND (reference sequence). Treatment here: around 19 received Ad26.COV2.S at low or high dose, single or two shots; 5 received placebo; per-sample allocation not given. Collection of samples fell on day 63 after the first vaccine or placebo injection. Cohort 1b enrolled adults aged 18-55 years in Boston. An Ad26 vector expressing Wuhan-strain SARS-CoV-2 spike served as the vaccine. A word on this clone: Its antigen remains unknown.

Sequencing used immunoSEQ multiplex PCR; TCRdb keeps in-frame clones, though not all of them. The sample consists of 300,000 to 350,000 clones, around four fifths of them appearing once. The receptor was derived from a person between 18 and 65 years old who received the Ad26.COV2.S COVID-19 vaccine or a placebo. The source material was peripheral blood, sampled in a trial of Ad26.COV2.S vaccine versus placebo. The chain recombines TRBV19 with TRBJ1-1; tentatively, D is TRBD1 (6 bases). The CDR3 loop is CASSRGAGTEAFF. The CDR3 DNA reads TGTGCCAGTAGTAGGGGGGCAGGCACTGAAGCTTTCTTT.